The 28 T cell receptor beta chains in this list originate from one sample, sequenced in a study of molecular identifiers for immune sequencing clone quantification. From the PCR reads, TCRdb called clonotypes with MiXCR, one entry per CDR3 protein. Of 400,000 to 600,000 distinct CDR3 sequences in the sample, over 20% were seen once. What was sequenced was naive CD8+ T cells from blood, with Jurkat cell RNA spiked in. Subset defined: FACS-sorted CD8+CD4-CCR7+CD45RA+ naive T cells. These TCRs come from a human donor in good health. Some libraries in this study had Jurkat cell RNA spiked in.

This clonotype turned up a few times. The rearrangement joins TRBV30 to TRBJ2-1; a possible D gene is TRBD2 (5 bases). The CDR3 is made up of 17 amino acids. Germline values: CDR1 GTSNPN, CDR2 SVGIG (reference sequence). Between the trimmed V and J ends, which lost 0 bases and 0 bases, there was a span of 15 bases. The DNA for the CDR3 is TGTGCCTGGAGTGTACCGCGGACTGGAAGCTCCTACAATGAGCAGTTCTTC. Translated: CAWSVPRTGSSYNEQFF.

There are a few counts of this clonotype. The chain carries TRBV7-6 and TRBJ2-3; D unclear. V gave up 3 bases and J gave up 0 bases, with 13 bases separating them. Germline V CDR1 and CDR2: SGHVS, FNYEAQ. The CDR3 extends over 16 amino acids. As DNA, the CDR3 is TGTGCCAGCAGCTTCGACTTACGCCAGAGCACAGATACGCAGTATTTT. It yields the protein CASSFDLRQSTDTQYF. The complete variable domain, with remaining parts taken from reference TRBV7-6 and TRBJ2-3, reads GAGVSQSPRYKVTKRGQDVALRCDPISGHVSLYWYRQALGQGPEFLTYFNYEAQQDKSGLPNDRFSAERPEGSISTLTIQRTEQRDSAMYRCASSFDLRQSTDTQYFGPGTRLTVL.

This clonotype was recorded many times. This chain connects TRBV7-2 to TRBJ2-4, with 8 nucleotides matching TRBD1. CDR3 length: 16 residues. V shed 4 bases and J 5 bases; nucleotides not matched to a gene: 10. Germline CDR1 SGHTA, CDR2 FQGNSA. Written as DNA, the CDR3 is TGTGCCAGCAGCTCGATAGGACAGGGACTCGAAAACATTCAGTACTTC. This gives the protein CASSSIGQGLENIQYF.

A remark on this clonotype: A much larger clonotype is one base distant, so this may be a read error. The V call is TRBV7-2, the J call TRBJ2-7, with D perhaps being TRBD1 or TRBD2 (5 bases each). Germline-derived CDR1 and CDR2 are SGHTA and FQGNSA. The CDR3 consists of 14 residues. V dropped 7 bases and J dropped 7 bases, with 20 bases sitting between them. The CDR3 loop is CASNFTGPSGEQYF. CDR3 bases: TGTGCCAGCAACTTTACGGGGCCCTCCGGGGAGCAGTACTTC.

The chain has TRBV10-3 and TRBJ2-2; 8 bases match TRBD1. The V segment lost 6 bases and the J segment 1 base; nucleotides outside the gene matches: 4. The length of the CDR3 is 15 residues. Germline CDR1 is ENHRY and CDR2 is SYGVKD. CDR3 protein: CAISPGTGNTGELFF. The CDR3, as DNA: TGTGCCATCAGCCCCGGGACAGGGAACACCGGGGAGCTGTTTTTT.

This clonotype was detected ten times or more. The J gene is TRBJ2-2, the V gene TRBV20-1, with D unclear. Deletions cut 0 bases from V and 1 base from J, with 6 bases between. This CDR3 is built from 14 residues. Germline-derived CDR1 and CDR2 are DFQATT and SNEGSKA (reference sequence). CDR3 in DNA: TGCAGTGCTAGAGACAGGATGAACACCGGGGAGCTGTTTTTT. Translation gives CSARDRMNTGELFF.

The chain employs TRBV6-2 or TRBV6-3 and TRBJ2-1; 14 bases line up with TRBD2. J gave up 2 bases and V 5 bases, and 5 bases lay outside the gene matches. The CDR3 covers 17 residues. Germline assignment: CDR1 MNHEY and CDR2 SVGEGT. The CDR3 region is CASSRRTSGRPYNEQFF. The CDR3, as DNA: TGTGCCAGCAGTCGCAGGACTAGCGGGAGGCCCTACAATGAGCAGTTCTTC.

This clonotype was picked up many times. The gene calls are TRBV28 and TRBJ2-7; the D gene could be TRBD1 or TRBD2 (7 bases each). Germline V CDR1 and CDR2: MDHEN, SYDVKM. Trimming cost V 5 bases and J 6 bases, with 14 bases left between them. The CDR3 covers 13 residues. The CDR3 nucleotides are TGTGCCAGCAGTACCCCAGGGGGGGGCGAGCAGTACTTC. This encodes CASSTPGGGEQYF. Using reference TRBV28 and TRBJ2-7 for the parts outside the CDR3, the full variable domain is DVKVTQSSRYLVKRTGEKVFLECVQDMDHENMFWYRQDPGLGLRLIYFSYDVKMKEKGDIPEGYSVSREKKERFSLILESASTNQTSMYLCASSTPGGGEQYFGPGTRLTVT.

This rearrangement joins TRBV30 to TRBJ2-1; 7 bases align to TRBD2. CDR3 length: 14 residues. CDR1 GTSNPN and CDR2 SVGIG come from the germline V gene (reference sequence). V dropped 1 base and J dropped 8; count of bases not matched to a gene: 8. The CDR3 sequence: CAWSEGLGNYEQFF. In DNA form, the CDR3 reads TGTGCCTGGAGTGAAGGACTAGGAAACTATGAGCAGTTCTTC.

The J gene is TRBJ2-5, the V gene TRBV4-3; D may be TRBD1 (6 bases). Trimming removed 5 bases at V and 4 bases at J, with 14 bases between. Germline lookup yields CDR1 LGHNA and CDR2 YSLEER. The CDR3 is made up of 14 amino acids. The CDR3 region is CASSGRGLGETQYF. The DNA of the CDR3 is TGCGCCAGCAGCGGAAGGGGGTTGGGAGAGACCCAGTACTTC.

This clonotype has ten or more counts. This chain links TRBV7-2 with TRBJ2-3; tentatively, D is TRBD1 or TRBD2 (6 bases each). V was cut by 5 bases and J by 4 bases, with 16 bases left in between. The CDR3 has 15 residues. Germline V gene lookup returns CDR1 SGHTA and CDR2 FQGNSA. The DNA of the CDR3 is TGTGCCAGCAGCCCAGGGGTAGTAGCGGCAGATACGCAGTATTTT. It translates to CASSPGVVAADTQYF.

Turning to this clonotype: An end of the junction does not agree with germline; a read error may underlie this. V usage is TRBV6-2 or TRBV6-3 and J usage is TRBJ2-4; either TRBD1 or TRBD2 may fit D (5 bases each). The CDR3 totals 16 residues. Germline CDR1 MNHEY, CDR2 SVGEGT. The DNA of the CDR3 is TGTGCCAGCGGCTTGACAGATACCCTAGCCAAAAACATTCGGTACTTC. Translating gives CASGLTDTLAKNIRYF.

V and J are TRBV12-5 and TRBJ2-1; D call uncertain. The V end was cut by 6 bases, the J end by 4 bases, with 13 bases between. This CDR3 contains 14 residues. CDR1 and CDR2 (germline): LGHNT, FRNRAP. The CDR3 protein is CASGPPGVYNEQFF. The CDR3 nucleotides read TGTGCTAGTGGCCCCCCCGGAGTATACAATGAGCAGTTCTTC.

Ten or more counts support this clonotype. CDR3 protein: CACWTGERYEQYF. The CDR3 bases are TGTGCCTGTTGGACAGGGGAAAGGTACGAGCAGTACTTC. The chain couples TRBV30 to TRBJ2-7, with TRBD1 matching over 9 bases. This CDR3 region has 13 residues. The ends lost 6 bases at V and 4 bases at J; junction bases unmatched: 7. The germline V gene has CDR1 GTSNPN and CDR2 SVGIG (reference sequence). Full variable domain (rest looked up from reference TRBV30 and TRBJ2-7): SQTIHQWPATLVQPVGSPLSLECTVEGTSNPNLYWYRQAAGRGLQLLFYSVGIGQISSEVPQNLSASRPQDRQFILSSKKLLLSDSGFYLCACWTGERYEQYFGPGTRLTVT.

In its sample, this clonotype was seen a few times. V gene TRBV3-1 combines with J gene TRBJ1-1; 8 bases match TRBD1. This CDR3 contains 14 residues. Germline CDR1 is LGHDT and CDR2 is YNNKEL (reference sequence). Losses at the gene ends were 1 base for V and 7 bases for J; bases not matched to a gene: 5. DNA of the CDR3: TGTGCCAGCAGCCAAGTCGGACAGGGCGATGAAGCTTTCTTT. As protein: CASSQVGQGDEAFF.

Regarding this clonotype: Since a much larger clone is just one base distant, this may be a read error. The J gene is TRBJ2-7, the V gene TRBV11-1; no reliable D call. The CDR3 is 13 residues long. V shed 7 bases and J shed 3 bases, with 13 bases lying between them. Germline CDR1 SGHAT, CDR2 FQDESV (reference sequence). The CDR3 spells CASISDNYYEQYF. The CDR3 region has the DNA TGTGCCAGCATCTCCGACAATTACTACGAGCAGTACTTC.

This clonotype was seen repeatedly, ten times or more. The chain links TRBV6-1 to TRBJ2-5, with D unclear. From germline, CDR1 is MNHNS and CDR2 SASEGT. The CDR3 sequence is 11 residues long. V was cut by 8 bases and J by 7 bases, with 11 bases left in between. This chain's CDR3 is CASVQLGTQYF. The CDR3 coding sequence is TGTGCCAGCGTGCAGCTTGGGACCCAGTACTTC.

Many counts were recorded for this clonotype. The J gene is TRBJ2-7, the V gene TRBV28; 12 bases match TRBD2. Germline CDR1 MDHEN, CDR2 SYDVKM. The CDR3 length is 16 residues. V was clipped by 7 bases and J by 5 bases; unmatched bases: 12. The CDR3 reads CASTLGLAGGPHEQYF. The DNA of the CDR3 is TGTGCCAGCACCTTGGGCCTAGCGGGAGGGCCTCACGAGCAGTACTTC.

This clonotype was recorded many times. The V and J genes are TRBV27 and TRBJ1-1; unclear D gene. Germline V gives CDR1 MNHEY, CDR2 SMNVEV (reference sequence). The CDR3 contains 13 residues. The V and J ends lost 6 bases and 9 bases respectively, with 17 bases between them. DNA for the CDR3: TGTGCCAGCAGCCCGACCGAACATGAGCAAGCTTTCTTT. It is translated as CASSPTEHEQAFF.

The chain couples TRBV19 to TRBJ2-7, with a weak D call TRBD2 (6 bases). The CDR3 is 14 amino acids. V dropped 5 bases and J dropped 6 bases, with 17 bases sitting between them. CDR1 and CDR2 from the germline V gene are LNHDA and SQIVND (reference sequence). Here the CDR3 reads CASSFNLAGSEQYF. CDR3 sequence (DNA): TGTGCCAGTAGTTTCAATCTAGCCGGGAGCGAGCAGTACTTC.

This clonotype was observed at least ten times. The chain combines TRBV7-9 with TRBJ2-7; D is undetermined. The germline gives CDR1 SEHNR, CDR2 FQNEAQ (reference sequence). V was clipped by 8 bases and J by 5 bases, with 10 bases between them. CDR3 length equals 11 residues. CDR3 in amino acids: CASGVPHEQYF. CDR3 in DNA: TGTGCCAGCGGGGTCCCCCACGAGCAGTACTTC.

The chain joins TRBV28 to TRBJ2-7, with D uncertain. Per the germline V gene, CDR1 is MDHEN and CDR2 is SYDVKM. This CDR3 has 13 residues. V lost 9 bases and J 7 bases, leaving 19 bases between the germline ends. CDR3 residues: CASLGLRIGEQYF. The CDR3 nucleotides read TGTGCCAGTCTCGGGCTCCGGATAGGTGAGCAGTACTTC.

The count of this clonotype is one. One base away lies a much larger clone, so this may be a sequencing read error. The chain has TRBV15 and TRBJ2-2, with 7 bases identical to TRBD2. This CDR3 has 13 amino acids. Germline V CDR1 and CDR2: LNHNV, YYDKDF (reference sequence). CDR3 bases: TGTGCCACCAGCATTTGGCGGGAGAGGGAGCTGGTTTTT. It encodes CATSIWRERELVF.

J is TRBJ1-1 and V is TRBV12-3 or TRBV12-4; D is possibly TRBD1 (5 bases). Trimming took off 4 bases at V and 4 bases at J, with 16 bases between the two ends. This CDR3 is 15 amino acids long. The CDR3 DNA is TGTGCCAGCAGTTCCCTGGGGCCCTTCGCCACTGAAGCTTTCTTT. Translation gives CASSSLGPFATEAFF.

The chain couples TRBV7-9 to TRBJ1-5; D is possibly TRBD1 (5 bases). V was clipped by 5 bases and J by 2 bases, with 25 bases between them. Germline V gene lookup returns CDR1 SEHNR and CDR2 FQNEAQ (reference sequence). The CDR3 is made up of 19 amino acids. CDR3 DNA sequence: TGTGCCAGCAGCCCAACCGGGGCCGGTGACAGCAGTGGCAATCAGCCCCAGCATTTT. Protein: CASSPTGAGDSSGNQPQHF.

The rearrangement links TRBV7-9 to TRBJ2-7, with D tentatively TRBD2 (5 bases). The germline V gene has CDR1 SEHNR and CDR2 FQNEAQ (reference sequence). The CDR3 sequence is 13 residues long. V was pared by 5 bases and J by 1 base, with 9 bases between. CDR3 residues: CASSKPGSYEQYF. CDR3 in DNA: TGTGCCAGCAGCAAGCCGGGGTCCTACGAGCAGTACTTC.

The V and J genes are TRBV6-2 or TRBV6-3 and TRBJ1-2; the D gene is possibly TRBD1 (6 bases). The CDR3 is 14 amino acids. The V and J ends lost 4 bases and 6 bases respectively, with 15 bases between them. CDR1 MNHEY and CDR2 SVGEGT come from the germline V gene. The CDR3 protein is CASSSIAGGNGYTF. The CDR3, as DNA: TGTGCCAGCAGTTCCATAGCGGGGGGCAATGGCTACACCTTC.

This clonotype was detected a few times. The V gene is TRBV7-9, the J gene TRBJ1-1, with 7 positions matching TRBD1. Trimming removed 1 base from V and 1 base from J; junction bases left unmatched: 6. The CDR3 covers 16 residues. In germline, CDR1 is SEHNR, CDR2 FQNEAQ (reference sequence). The CDR3 coding sequence is TGTGCCAGCAGCTTAGGTTTCAGGGGGGAGAACACTGAAGCTTTCTTT. It encodes CASSLGFRGENTEAFF. Drawing the rest from reference TRBV7-9 and TRBJ1-1, the complete variable domain is DTGVSQNPRHKITKRGQNVTFRCDPISEHNRLYWYRQTLGQGPEFLTYFQNEAQLEKSRLLSDRFSAERPKGSFSTLEIQRTEQGDSAMYLCASSLGFRGENTEAFFGQGTRLTVV.